Given below is one T cell receptor (beta chain) in context. Its specificity is unknown. The data belong to a study of Ad26.COV2.S vaccination and SARS-CoV-2 variants. Study-wide context: Doses of Ad26.COV2.S were injected into muscle once or twice, 56 days apart. Regarding the study as a whole: Higher spike-specific TCR breadth was found in vaccine recipients than in placebo recipients. TCR breadth and depth estimates may have understated total T cell responses.

Germline values: CDR1 MDHEN, CDR2 SYDVKM. CDR3 length: 13 residues. V was pared by 6 bases and J by 2 bases, with 5 bases between. Described treatment: some 19 received Ad26.COV2.S at low or high dose, single or two shots; 5 received placebo; per-sample allocation not given. The samples date from day 63 after the first vaccine or placebo injection. Profiled with immunoSEQ multiplex PCR; TCRdb holds only in-frame clones, not every one. Seen here are about half a million clones, nearly 90% observed once, and the top ten hold about 1.5%. This TCR derives from a person between 18 and 65 years old who received the Ad26.COV2.S COVID-19 vaccine or a placebo. This specimen consisted of peripheral blood, obtained in a trial of Ad26.COV2.S vaccine versus placebo. The chain employs TRBV28 and TRBJ2-6; D is unresolved. The CDR3 loop is CASRQPGANVLTF. In DNA form, the CDR3 reads TGTGCCAGCAGACAACCTGGGGCCAACGTCCTGACTTTC.